This T cell receptor (beta chain) was sequenced in a study of OX40 agonist ivuxolimab in advanced cancers. Study-wide context: Patients treated during dose escalation were battling hepatocellular carcinoma, melanoma, renal cell or head and neck cancer. Averaging about 60 years in age, with a range of roughly 23 to 80, the cohort was 65% to 90% male. General observations from the study: Averaging showed that CD8+ T cells had more expanded clones than CD4+ did.

To note about this clone: The antigen remains unidentified.

The CDR3 covers 14 residues. Repertoires were generated with immunoSEQ multiplex PCR, while TCRdb's copy carries only in-frame clones and drops some. The table includes some 70,000 clones, roughly 85% detected once. The sample in question was CD4+ or CD8+ T cells sorted from blood, obtained in a trial of the OX40 agonist ivuxolimab. This TCR derives from an adult with an advanced solid tumor such as melanoma, head and neck, liver or kidney cancer. The gene calls are TRBV1 and TRBJ1-4. TRBV1 is a pseudogene locus. In nucleotides, the CDR3 is TGCACCAGCAGCAGGGGGGAAAGGAATGAAAAACTGTTTTTT. The encoded protein is CTSSRGERNEKLFF.